This entry lists 2 T cell receptor beta chains sequenced from one sample in a study of a mutant IDH1 vaccine in newly diagnosed glioma. Antigens of these TCRs are unknown. The time point was: week 23, last vaccination. Doses consisted of 300 ug of mutant IDH1 20-mer peptide each, paired with topical imiquimod. Profiled with immunoSEQ multiplex PCR; TCRdb holds only in-frame clones, not every one. This table holds around 85,000 clones, 65% to 90% found once. Sequencing used PBMCs, obtained from a glioma patient whose treatment included an IDH1 peptide vaccine. The receptors shown here come from a man aged 25 to 40 with glioma. Some clones in this sample may be carry-over from other donors' samples.

The CDR3, as DNA: TGTGCCACCAGCAGAGATCTAACGAACACTGAAGCTTTCTTT. Translating it yields CATSRDLTNTEAFF. V and J are TRBV15 and TRBJ1-1; no clear D. CDR1 and CDR2 from the germline V gene are LNHNV and YYDKDF (reference sequence). The CDR3 is 14 amino acids. Trimming cost V 0 bases and J 1 base, with 6 bases left between them.

The V and J genes are TRBV10-3 and TRBJ2-3, with D perhaps TRBD2 (5 bases). The length of the CDR3 is 16 residues. CDR1 is ENHRY and CDR2 is SYGVKD in the germline V gene. Trimming pared 0 bases from V and 2 bases from J, leaving 12 bases between. The CDR3 reads CAISESGGSTTDTQYF. CDR3 DNA: TGTGCCATCAGTGAGTCGGGCGGGTCAACCACAGATACGCAGTATTTT.